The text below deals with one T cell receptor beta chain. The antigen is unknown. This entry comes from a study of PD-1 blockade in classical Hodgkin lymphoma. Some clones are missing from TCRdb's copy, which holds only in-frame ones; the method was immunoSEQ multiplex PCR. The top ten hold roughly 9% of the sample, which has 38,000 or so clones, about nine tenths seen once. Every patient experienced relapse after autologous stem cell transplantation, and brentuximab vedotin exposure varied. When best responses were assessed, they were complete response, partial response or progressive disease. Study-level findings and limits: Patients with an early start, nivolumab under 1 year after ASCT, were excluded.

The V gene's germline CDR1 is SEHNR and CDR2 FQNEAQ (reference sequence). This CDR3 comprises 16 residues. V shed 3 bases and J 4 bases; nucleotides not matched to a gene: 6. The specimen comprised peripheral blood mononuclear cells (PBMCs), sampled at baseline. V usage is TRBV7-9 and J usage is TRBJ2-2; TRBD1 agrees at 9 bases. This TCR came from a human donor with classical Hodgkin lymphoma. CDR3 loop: CASSFTRGQGTGELFF. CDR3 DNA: TGTGCCAGCAGCTTCACTCGGGGACAGGGCACCGGGGAGCTGTTTTTT.